This is a list of T cell receptor beta chains from one sample in a study of blood T cell repertoires in COVID-19. Clones were read by immunoSEQ multiplex PCR, and TCRdb kept only the in-frame ones, dropping some. The sample lists 130,000 to 150,000 clones, about 87% occurring once. Input material: peripheral blood. The receptors were sampled from an elderly man with acute or convalescent COVID-19. Each CDR3 is given with its conserved first and last residue. D genes are given only for firm matches.

D	V	J	length	CDR3	DNA
-	TRBV3-1/TRBV3-2	TRBJ1-1	14	CASSQVGGDTEAFF	TGTGCCAGCAGCCAAGTGGGAGGGGACACTGAAGCTTTCTTT
-	TRBV28	TRBJ1-1	13	CASSLIGNTEAFF	TGTGCCAGCAGTTTAATCGGGAACACTGAAGCTTTCTTT
-	TRBV6-5	TRBJ1-1	14	CASSYGRMNTEAFF	TGTGCCAGCAGTTATGGGAGGATGAACACTGAAGCTTTCTTT
-	TRBV29-1	TRBJ1-4	13	CSGRSATNEKLFF	TGCAGCGGTCGCAGTGCAACTAATGAAAAACTGTTTTTT
TRBD2	TRBV5-1	TRBJ2-1	17	CASSLAPRSGRNNEQFF	TGCGCCAGCAGCTTGGCCCCTCGGAGCGGGAGGAACAATGAGCAGTTCTTC
TRBD1	TRBV19	TRBJ2-1	13	CAIRNRGTNEQFF	TGTGCCATAAGAAACAGGGGTACCAATGAGCAGTTCTTC
TRBD1	TRBV28	TRBJ1-5	15	CASSLQGAGNQPQHF	TGTGCCAGCAGTTTACAGGGGGCGGGCAATCAGCCCCAGCATTTT
TRBD1	TRBV5-1	TRBJ2-1	15	CASSGGQGEYNEQFF	TGCGCCAGCAGCGGTGGACAGGGGGAGTACAATGAGCAGTTCTTC
-	TRBV7-2	TRBJ1-2	16	CASSFSRTGMNYGYTF	TGTGCCAGCAGCTTTAGTCGTACAGGCATGAACTATGGCTACACCTTC
-	TRBV20-1	TRBJ1-4	13	CSASPGTREKLFF	TGCAGTGCTAGTCCCGGGACACGGGAAAAACTGTTTTTT
TRBD2	TRBV7-3	TRBJ2-3	16	CASSSGLAGATDTQYF	TGTGCCAGCAGCTCGGGACTAGCGGGAGCTACAGATACGCAGTATTTT
-	TRBV7-2	TRBJ2-7	16	CASSLGGGGGYYEQYF	TGTGCCAGCAGCTTAGGGGGAGGGGGAGGGTACTACGAGCAGTACTTC
-	TRBV11-2	TRBJ2-7	14	CASSFRQSIYEQYF	TGTGCCAGCAGCTTCAGGCAATCAATCTACGAGCAGTACTTC
-	TRBV3-1/TRBV3-2	TRBJ1-5	16	CASSQGRFGSNQPQHF	TGTGCCAGCAGCCAAGGGAGATTCGGTAGCAATCAGCCCCAGCATTTT